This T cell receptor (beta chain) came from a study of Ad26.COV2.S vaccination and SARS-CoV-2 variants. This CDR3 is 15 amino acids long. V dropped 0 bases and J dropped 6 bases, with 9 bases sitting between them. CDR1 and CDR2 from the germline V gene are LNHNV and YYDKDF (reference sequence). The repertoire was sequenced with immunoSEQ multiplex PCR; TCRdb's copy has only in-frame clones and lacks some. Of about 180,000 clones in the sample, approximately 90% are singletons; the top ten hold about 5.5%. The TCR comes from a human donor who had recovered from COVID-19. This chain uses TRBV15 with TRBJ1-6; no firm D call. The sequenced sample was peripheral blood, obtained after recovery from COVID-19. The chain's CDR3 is CATSRDNRPNSPLHF. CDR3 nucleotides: TGTGCCACCAGCAGAGATAATCGTCCTAATTCACCCCTCCACTTT.